This T cell receptor (beta chain) was profiled in a study of blood T cell repertoires in COVID-19. Study information: The cDNA or gDNA used as material had been derived from T cells, B-cell-depleted T cells, or PBMCs.

The germline V gene encodes CDR1 MDHEN and CDR2 SYDVKM. Trimming cost V 4 bases and J 1 base, with 10 bases left between them. The CDR3 is made up of 14 amino acids. Per the original data handling: The assay estimated nucleated cells by amplifying reference gene primers. Measured with immunoSEQ multiplex PCR; TCRdb has only the in-frame clones, and not every one. The D gene and trimming were derived from the DNA, and the V and J assignments and clone size from that table. The sample has roughly 410,000 clones; approximately 90% are singletons. A remark on this clone: This CDR3 is also generated by other DNA sequences in the sample.

The chain carries TRBV28 and TRBJ1-1, with D perhaps matching TRBD1 (6 bases). Sequencing was performed on peripheral blood. The TCR comes from a woman in her 40s with COVID-19, enrolled during active disease. The CDR3 DNA follows: TGTGCCAGCAGTTCTCCGGGACAGAACACTGAAGCTTTCTTT. It specifies CASSSPGQNTEAFF.